The TCR beta chain under discussion was sequenced for a study of post-analysis software for immune sequencing data. Study-wide context: In terms of disease course, relapsing-remitting, secondary progressive and progressive-relapsing multiple sclerosis were included.

To note about this clonotype: The antigen remains undetermined.

The germline V and J ends were trimmed by 0 bases and 6 bases, with 6 bases remaining between them. Germline assignment: CDR1 SGHVS and CDR2 FQNEAQ. The CDR3 sequence is 13 residues long. The TCR beta cDNA libraries carried unique molecular identifiers. From the PCR reads, TCRdb called clonotypes with MiXCR, one entry per CDR3 protein. The sample holds hundreds of thousands of distinct CDR3 sequences, 25% to 30% seen once. Study-wide points: Elevated frequency relative to controls characterized several TRBV segments in patients, TRBV5-6, TRBV5-1 and TRBV20-1 among them.

This chain links TRBV7-8 with TRBJ2-1; D is ambiguous. Sequenced material: blood. The sequence came from a girl between 5 and 17 years old with multiple sclerosis. The CDR3 sequence is CASSLAYGNEQFF. In DNA, the CDR3 is TGTGCCAGCAGCTTAGCGTACGGCAATGAGCAGTTCTTC.